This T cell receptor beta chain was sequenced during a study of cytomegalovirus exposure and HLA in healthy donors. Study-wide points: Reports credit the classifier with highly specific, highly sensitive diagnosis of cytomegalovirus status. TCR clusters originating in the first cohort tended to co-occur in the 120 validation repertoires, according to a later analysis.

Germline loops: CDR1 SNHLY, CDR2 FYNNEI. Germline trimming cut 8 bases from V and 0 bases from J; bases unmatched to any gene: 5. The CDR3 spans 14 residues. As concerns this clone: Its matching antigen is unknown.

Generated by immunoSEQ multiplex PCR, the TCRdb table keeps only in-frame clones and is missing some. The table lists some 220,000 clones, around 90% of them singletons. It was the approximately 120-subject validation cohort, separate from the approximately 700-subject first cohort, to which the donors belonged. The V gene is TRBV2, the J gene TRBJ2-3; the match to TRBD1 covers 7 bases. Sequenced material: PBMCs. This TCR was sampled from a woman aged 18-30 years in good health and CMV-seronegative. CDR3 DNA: TGTGCCAGCGGGAAGGGGGCTAGCACAGATACGCAGTATTTT. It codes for CASGKGASTDTQYF.